The present entry profiles one TCR beta chain with its context. An amount of RNA that ranged from roughly 0.45 to 1 ug was reverse transcribed with random hexamers. Using its own MiXCR run on the immunoSEQ multiplex PCR reads, TCRdb lists one record per CDR3 protein. Of approximately 210,000 distinct CDR3 sequences detected, approximately 94% appear once; the ten largest clones hold about 0.14%. This record comes from a study of CD8 T cells in Susac syndrome. Trimming left V 3 bases short and J 5 bases short, with 10 bases between. CDR3 length: 13 amino acids. The source material was CD4+ T cells from PBMCs. This TCR was sampled from a human donor with Susac syndrome. V and J are TRBV12-3 or TRBV12-4 and TRBJ1-1, with D hard to call. The CDR3 DNA follows: TGTGCCAGCAGTTTTTCTTCGGGGACTGAAGCTTTCTTT. Translation: CASSFSSGTEAFF.